This TCR beta chain is from a study of OX40 agonist ivuxolimab in advanced cancers. Study overall: There were three patients with partial responses, one having hepatocellular carcinoma and two cutaneous melanoma.

Assay: immunoSEQ multiplex PCR; the TCRdb copy retains only in-frame clones and omits some. This table holds approximately 100,000 clones, approximately 90% found once. General study findings and limits: Antigen specificity remained undetermined for the expanded peripheral T cells. Expanded clones were, on average, more numerous among CD8+ T cells than CD4+.

A note on this clone: Its antigen is as yet unknown.

The TCR originated in an adult with an advanced solid tumor such as melanoma, head and neck, liver or kidney cancer. Sequenced here: CD4+ or CD8+ T cells sorted from blood, sampled in a trial of the OX40 agonist ivuxolimab.

The CDR3 DNA reads TGTGCCACTACGGGGGATCCGCGCGGTCAGCCCCAGCATTTT. This sequence encodes CATTGDPRGQPQHF. This chain joins TRBV28 and TRBJ1-5; D is perhaps TRBD1 (5 bases). CDR1 and CDR2 from the germline V gene are MDHEN and SYDVKM. The CDR3 runs 14 residues. The V gene lost 10 bases and the J gene lost 6 bases, with 19 bases spanning the gap.